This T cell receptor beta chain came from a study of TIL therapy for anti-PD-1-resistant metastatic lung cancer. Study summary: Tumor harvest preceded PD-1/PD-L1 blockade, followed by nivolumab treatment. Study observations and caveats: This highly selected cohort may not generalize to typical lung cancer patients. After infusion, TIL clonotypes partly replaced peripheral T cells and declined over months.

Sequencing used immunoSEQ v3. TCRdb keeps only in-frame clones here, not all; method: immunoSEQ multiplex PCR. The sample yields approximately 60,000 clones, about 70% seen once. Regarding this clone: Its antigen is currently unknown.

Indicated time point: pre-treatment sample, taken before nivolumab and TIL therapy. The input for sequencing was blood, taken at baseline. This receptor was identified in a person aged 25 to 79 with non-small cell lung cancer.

CDR3 loop: CASSSPAAQGASEQYF. In DNA, the CDR3 is TGTGCCAGCAGTTCACCAGCGGCACAGGGGGCTTCCGAGCAGTACTTC. The V and J genes are TRBV28 and TRBJ2-7; 9 nucleotides line up with TRBD1. The CDR3 runs to 16 residues. Germline CDR1 MDHEN, CDR2 SYDVKM. Trimming took 4 bases from V and 6 from J; bases not matched to a gene: 13.